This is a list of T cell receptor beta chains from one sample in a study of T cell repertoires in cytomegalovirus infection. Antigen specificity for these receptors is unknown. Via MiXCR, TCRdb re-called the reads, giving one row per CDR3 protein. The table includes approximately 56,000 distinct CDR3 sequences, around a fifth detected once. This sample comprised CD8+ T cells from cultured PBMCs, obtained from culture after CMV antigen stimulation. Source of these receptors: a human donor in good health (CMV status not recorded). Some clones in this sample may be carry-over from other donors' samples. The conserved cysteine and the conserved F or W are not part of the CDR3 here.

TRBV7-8	ASSSSRGFSDEQF
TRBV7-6	ASSSGVDTQY
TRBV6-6	ASSSGLVYEQF
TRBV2	ASSERGLGTPLGEQF
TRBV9	ASSVEPRETDTQY
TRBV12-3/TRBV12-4	ASSVGSYGYT
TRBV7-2	ASSPKAAGQDYEQY
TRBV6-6	ASSYRGFGNQPQH
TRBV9	ASSVGRGPAQY
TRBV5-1	ASSASTGLETQY
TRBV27	ASSLSWGSNQPQH
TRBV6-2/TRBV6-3	ASSYSMDRYQPQH
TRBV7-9	ASRGPNEINEKLF
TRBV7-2	ASSSTGSWGTDTQY
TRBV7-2	ASSSYAGAEAF
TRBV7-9	ASSGPGRGNTGELF
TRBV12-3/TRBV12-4	ASSLGRGYTEAF
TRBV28	ASSLGPGVNYGYT
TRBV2	ASSSSGGGFYEQF
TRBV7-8	ASSLLRREVAEAF
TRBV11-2	ASSQDRDTDTQY
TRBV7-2	ASSSELAGATDTQY
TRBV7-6	ASSSGGRESSYNEQF
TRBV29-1	SVVLRGGKPTGTEAF
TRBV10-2	ASSEWRRTSGGANTGELF
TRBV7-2	ASSLGGIYGYT
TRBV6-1	ASSNPLGNEQF
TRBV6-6	ASSYTLTGDQPQH
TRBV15	ATSTRGPYGYT
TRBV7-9	ASSTGEGGYT
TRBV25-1	ASAPGAADTQY
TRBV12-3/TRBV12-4	ASSLVSTLAETQY
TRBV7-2	ASSLWTTLAETQY
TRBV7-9	ASSLGVQENEKLS
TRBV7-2	ASSLGVYEQY
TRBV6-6	ASDDDRPGYRNTGELF
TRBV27	ASSTSGLGREQY
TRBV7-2	ASSLGAGQGATGREAF
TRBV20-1	RGDRGLNTEAF
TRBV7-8	ASGNGDLNLQETQY
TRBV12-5	ASGIGGSYEQY
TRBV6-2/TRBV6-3	ASSLNRVIMNTEAF
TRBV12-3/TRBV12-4	ASSFLAGLAKNIQY
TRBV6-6	ASISGSYSGNTIY
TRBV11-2	ASSPSGGQFNEQF
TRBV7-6	ASSPPRGHGKNTEAF
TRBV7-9	ASSLDYGLTEAF
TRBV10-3	AISVLEKSGETTDTQY
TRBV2	ASSDRSSDIQY
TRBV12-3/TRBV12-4	ASSTDRKNQPQH
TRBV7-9	ASSLKGLQNTEAF
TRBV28	ASSDRDRGDGGYT